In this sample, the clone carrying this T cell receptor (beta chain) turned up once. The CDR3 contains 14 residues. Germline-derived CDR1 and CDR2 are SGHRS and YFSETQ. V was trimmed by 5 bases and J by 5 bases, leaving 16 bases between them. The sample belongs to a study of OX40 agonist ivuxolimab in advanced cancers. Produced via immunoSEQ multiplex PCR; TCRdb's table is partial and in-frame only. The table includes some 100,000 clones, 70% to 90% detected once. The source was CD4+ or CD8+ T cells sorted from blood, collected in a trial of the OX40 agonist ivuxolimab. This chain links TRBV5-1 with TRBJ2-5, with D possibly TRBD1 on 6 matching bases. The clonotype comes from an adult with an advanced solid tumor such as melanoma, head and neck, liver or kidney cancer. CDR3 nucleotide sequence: TGCGCCAGCAGTCTGGGGGCTCTGGTGGAGACCCAGTACTTC. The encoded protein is CASSLGALVETQYF.